This TCR beta chain originates from a study of lymphopenia after photon versus proton radiotherapy. V lost 6 bases and J lost 7, with 21 bases in between. Germline V gene sequence: CDR1 LNHDA, CDR2 SQIVND (reference sequence). The CDR3 runs to 15 residues. This table comes from immunoSEQ multiplex PCR, and its TCRdb copy is limited to in-frame clones, with some not included. The sample includes around 30,000 clones, roughly nine tenths of them seen just once. This clone was observed a few times. Antigen: not known. Regarding the study as a whole: Relative stability marked proton patients; photon patients lost diversity and naive cells.

This TCR was sampled from a woman between 65 and 79 years old with pancreatic cancer. Some clones in this sample may be carry-over from other donors' samples. The chain links TRBV19 to TRBJ1-2; possibly TRBD1 for D (5 bases). Sequencing used peripheral blood, obtained from a patient treated with proton-based radiotherapy. The CDR3 spells CASSPRAGNDRGYTF. In DNA form, the CDR3 reads TGTGCCAGTAGCCCGCGGGCAGGGAATGATCGTGGCTACACCTTC.